The 21 T cell receptor beta chains given below trace back to one sample, sequenced in a study of CD8+ T cells in alopecia areata. RNA extraction was followed by reverse transcription into cDNA, which acted as the sequencing template. The method was immunoSEQ multiplex PCR; TCRdb's version includes in-frame clones alone and lacks a portion of them. The profile covers 90,000 to 150,000 clones, with under 40% appearing a single time and 3.1% taken by the ten largest. The sample taken for sequencing was CD4+ T cells sorted from blood. Source of these receptors: a human donor with alopecia areata.

This clone turned up a few times. The rearrangement links TRBV29-1 to TRBJ1-5; D is perhaps TRBD1 (5 bases). This CDR3 has 13 amino acids. Germline V lookup: CDR1 SQVTM, CDR2 ANQGSEA. Trimming removed 6 bases from V and 0 bases from J, with 9 bases in between. DNA for the CDR3: TGCAGCGTCCGACAGACTAGCAATCAGCCCCAGCATTTT. It translates to CSVRQTSNQPQHF.

The chain links TRBV28 to TRBJ2-7; 8 bases align to TRBD2. V shed 5 bases and J 5 bases; nucleotides not matched to a gene: 11. The CDR3 loop spans 15 amino acids. Germline V gene sequence: CDR1 MDHEN, CDR2 SYDVKM. CDR3 nucleotide sequence: TGTGCCAGCAGTACCCGGGTGGCGGGAGGCAACGAGCAGTACTTC. Translating gives CASSTRVAGGNEQYF.

The chain carries TRBV7-2 and TRBJ2-4; 15 bases align to TRBD2. V trimming: 5 bases; J trimming: 2 bases; junction bases outside the gene matches: 4. The germline V gene encodes CDR1 SGHTA and CDR2 FQGNSA. The CDR3 contains 17 residues. CDR3 DNA: TGTGCCAGCAGCGTGGGACTAGCGGGAGGTTCCAAAAACATTCAGTACTTC. Translation: CASSVGLAGGSKNIQYF. Full variable domain (missing parts from reference TRBV7-2 and TRBJ2-4): GAGVSQSPSNKVTEKGKDVELRCDPISGHTALYWYRQSLGQGLEFLIYFQGNSAPDKSGLPSDRFSAERTGGSVSTLTIQRTQQEDSAVYLCASSVGLAGGSKNIQYFGAGTRLSVL.

V and J are TRBV27 and TRBJ2-7; D may be TRBD1 (6 bases). The germline V gene has CDR1 MNHEY and CDR2 SMNVEV (reference sequence). Trimming took off 4 bases at V and 0 bases at J, with 13 bases between the two ends. This CDR3 spans 15 amino acids. CDR3 in DNA: TGTGCCAGCAGTTCCTCGGGACACCCCTCCTACGAGCAGTACTTC. Translation: CASSSSGHPSYEQYF.

The chain combines TRBV18 with TRBJ1-5; D not resolved. From germline, CDR1 is KGHSH and CDR2 LQKENI. This CDR3 is built from 14 residues. Trimming removed 4 bases from V and 2 bases from J, with 9 bases in between. The CDR3 here is CASSLDKGNQPQHF. Here the CDR3 DNA reads TGTGCCAGCTCACTCGACAAGGGCAATCAGCCCCAGCATTTT.

V is TRBV5-6 and J is TRBJ2-2; TRBD2 agrees at 12 bases. The ends lost 5 bases at V and 7 bases at J; junction bases unmatched: 9. Germline CDR1 SGHDT, CDR2 YYEEEE. The CDR3 spans 16 residues. The DNA for the CDR3 is TGTGCCAGCAGGAAGACTAGCGGGAGATTGAGCGGGGAGCTGTTTTTT. It translates to CASRKTSGRLSGELFF.

For this clone: It is likely a read error, because the conserved phenylalanine at the end of the CDR3 is missing. The J gene is TRBJ2-7, the V gene TRBV6-6, with TRBD2 matching over 10 bases. CDR1 is MNHNY, CDR2 SVGAGI, per germline (reference sequence). V was clipped by 5 bases and J by 1 base; unmatched bases: 5. This CDR3 has 15 amino acids. CDR3 sequence (DNA): TGTGCCAGCAGTCGACTAGCGGGCTCTTCCTACGAGCAGTACCTC. It encodes CASSRLAGSSYEQYL.

The V call is TRBV29-1, the J call TRBJ2-1; TRBD1 agrees at 9 bases. Trimming cost V 6 bases and J 9 bases; bases outside gene matches: 18. The germline CDR1 and CDR2 sequences are SQVTM and ANQGSEA. CDR3 size: 16 residues. The CDR3 reads CSVGVTPGQGYVEQFF. The CDR3 region has the DNA TGCAGCGTGGGTGTGACACCGGGACAGGGTTATGTTGAGCAGTTCTTC.

This clone appeared a few times. J is TRBJ1-2 and V is TRBV7-9; 10 bases align to TRBD1. Losses at the gene ends were 5 bases for V and 2 bases for J; bases not matched to a gene: 8. Germline V CDR1 and CDR2: SEHNR, FQNEAQ (reference sequence). The CDR3 sequence is 16 residues long. The CDR3 region has the DNA TGTGCCAGCAGCCGCCCGGGACAGGGGTCCAACTATGGCTACACCTTC. Amino acid sequence: CASSRPGQGSNYGYTF. The full variable domain, its missing parts supplied by reference TRBV7-9 and TRBJ1-2, is DTGVSQNPRHKITKRGQNVTFRCDPISEHNRLYWYRQTLGQGPEFLTYFQNEAQLEKSRLLSDRFSAERPKGSFSTLEIQRTEQGDSAMYLCASSRPGQGSNYGYTFGSGTRLTVV.

This sequence joins TRBV5-4 and TRBJ2-1, with D perhaps matching TRBD2 (6 bases). Germline V gene sequence: CDR1 SGHNT, CDR2 YYREEE (reference sequence). V was cut by 0 bases and J by 1 base, with 8 bases left in between. The CDR3 sequence is 15 residues long. This chain's CDR3 is CASSLGGVSYNEQFF. CDR3 nucleotide sequence: TGTGCCAGCAGCTTGGGCGGGGTATCCTACAATGAGCAGTTCTTC.

This chain joins TRBV11-2 and TRBJ1-1; D is unclear. This CDR3 spans 13 amino acids. The germline gives CDR1 SGHAT, CDR2 FQNNGV. The ends were cut back, 4 bases at V and 7 bases at J, with 13 bases in the middle. The CDR3 bases are TGTGCCAGCAGCTCCTCGGGAGGCTTTGAAGCTTTCTTT. It codes for CASSSSGGFEAFF.

The gene calls are TRBV29-1 and TRBJ1-1, with TRBD1 as a possible D gene (6 bases). This CDR3 region has 13 residues. The germline V gene has CDR1 SQVTM and CDR2 ANQGSEA. V lost 3 bases to trimming and J lost 1 base, with 9 bases between them. DNA for the CDR3: TGCAGCGTTGAGCCACAGGGGAACACTGAAGCTTTCTTT. Protein: CSVEPQGNTEAFF.

The chain combines TRBV7-3 with TRBJ2-5; 8 bases agree with TRBD2. The V gene end was trimmed by 5 bases and the J gene end by 5 bases; junction bases not matched to a gene: 10. The germline V gene encodes CDR1 SGHTA and CDR2 FQGTGA. This CDR3 region has 15 residues. The CDR3 DNA reads TGTGCCAGCAGCCCGACCCGCGGGGGGCAGGAGACCCAGTACTTC. Protein product: CASSPTRGGQETQYF.

V and J are TRBV29-1 and TRBJ1-2; D gene uncertain. Germline V gene sequence: CDR1 SQVTM, CDR2 ANQGSEA. V was shortened by 3 bases and J by 4 bases, with 12 bases between the two germline ends. CDR3 length: 13 amino acids. CDR3 amino acids: CSVDAGGIYGYTF. CDR3 bases: TGCAGCGTTGATGCGGGAGGGATCTATGGCTACACCTTC.

This clone was recorded a few times. The chain combines TRBV23-1 with TRBJ2-4; D unclear. TRBV23-1 is assigned to the ORF class and has an uncertain function. The germline V and J ends were trimmed by 0 bases and 9 bases, with 24 bases remaining between them. The CDR3 sequence is 18 residues long. The CDR3 loop reads CASSQSTSVSPGFGIQYF. The CDR3 DNA reads as TGCGCCAGCAGTCAATCGACGTCCGTGAGCCCCGGGTTTGGCATTCAGTACTTC.

The gene calls are TRBV28 and TRBJ2-5, with 7 bases matching TRBD1. The CDR3 is 14 amino acids. Germline lookup yields CDR1 MDHEN and CDR2 SYDVKM. Trimming took 5 bases from V and 5 from J; bases not matched to a gene: 8. This CDR3 reads CASSEGAVVETQYF. In DNA form, the CDR3 reads TGTGCCAGCAGTGAGGGGGCTGTTGTTGAGACCCAGTACTTC.

This clone was recorded only once. The V call is TRBV29-1, the J call TRBJ1-2; TRBD1 matches at 7 bases. Germline trimming cut 5 bases from V and 4 bases from J; bases unmatched to any gene: 4. CDR1 and CDR2 from the germline V gene are SQVTM and ANQGSEA. This CDR3 is built from 12 residues. In DNA, the CDR3 is TGCAGCGTTAGCAGACAGGGCTATGGCTACACCTTC. This translates into CSVSRQGYGYTF.

This clone was detected a few times. The chain has TRBV7-9 and TRBJ1-2, with D tentatively TRBD1 (5 bases). The CDR3 extends over 12 amino acids. Between the trimmed V and J ends, which lost 6 bases and 6 bases, there was a span of 11 bases. Germline V gives CDR1 SEHNR, CDR2 FQNEAQ (reference sequence). In DNA, the CDR3 is TGTGCCAGCAGTCGGGGGATAGATGGCTACACCTTC. Translation: CASSRGIDGYTF.

This clone was seen more than once but under ten times. The chain combines TRBV7-9 with TRBJ2-5; D is unclear. CDR1 and CDR2 from the germline V gene are SEHNR and FQNEAQ (reference sequence). This CDR3 is built from 15 residues. V was clipped by 3 bases and J by 2 bases, with 13 bases between them. The DNA of the CDR3 is TGTGCCAGCAGCTTCCGGGCGACACAGCAAGAGACCCAGTACTTC. Encoded protein: CASSFRATQQETQYF.

This clone appeared many times. This chain connects TRBV7-2 to TRBJ1-4; 9 bases align to TRBD1. Per the germline V gene, CDR1 is SGHTA and CDR2 is FQGNSA. The CDR3 is made up of 14 amino acids. Germline trimming cut 5 bases from V and 8 bases from J; bases unmatched to any gene: 6. CDR3: CASSRGQGGEKLFF. The CDR3 region has the DNA TGTGCCAGCAGCCGGGGACAGGGCGGGGAAAAACTGTTTTTT.

This clone was picked up a small number of times. The V and J genes are TRBV11-2 and TRBJ2-7; no firm D call. V lost 5 bases and J 3 bases, leaving 11 bases between the germline ends. Germline V lookup: CDR1 SGHAT, CDR2 FQNNGV. The CDR3 sequence is 13 residues long. This chain's CDR3 is CASSGQVFYEQYF. CDR3 in DNA: TGTGCCAGCAGCGGTCAGGTCTTCTACGAGCAGTACTTC.